This T cell receptor beta chain emerged from a study of CD8+ T cells in alopecia areata. Study results and caveats: Alphabeta T cells residing in normal skin are also sequenced in scalp samples. The link between baseline CD8+ expansion and response remains uncertain with one nonresponder. In scalp and blood, many expanded lesional clones persisted during tofacitinib. Among the top 100, expanded CD8+ clones were significantly decreased by tofacitinib, as was scalp clonality.

Treatment of the sample: oral pan-JAK inhibitor, 5-10 mg twice daily. V lost 4 bases to trimming and J lost 6 bases, with 17 bases between them. This CDR3 has 14 residues. Looked up from germline, CDR1 is SQVTM and CDR2 is ANQGSEA. After isolation, RNA underwent reverse transcription to generate cDNA as the sequencing template. The assay was immunoSEQ multiplex PCR, and TCRdb's table has in-frame clones only and misses some. The data contain roughly 200,000 clones, 60% of them singletons. A word on this clone: Its antigen is undetermined.

This sequence was found in a human donor with alopecia areata. Here the sequenced sample was CD4+ T cells sorted from blood, taken at week 4, from a patient treated with tofacitinib. This chain joins TRBV29-1 and TRBJ2-3, with D uncertain. CDR3 sequence reads: CSVVVPPGVDTQYF. CDR3 nucleotides: TGCAGCGTTGTGGTGCCTCCGGGTGTGGATACGCAGTATTTT.